This T cell receptor (beta chain) originates from a study of blood T cell repertoires in COVID-19. Study as a whole: Whether acute or convalescent, the COVID-19 samples came from the United States, Italy and Spain. The cDNA or gDNA used as material had been derived from T cells, B-cell-depleted T cells, or PBMCs.

Germline loops: CDR1 GTSNPN, CDR2 SVGIG (reference sequence). Trimming took 3 bases from V and 9 from J; bases not matched to a gene: 11. The length of the CDR3 is 14 residues. In the authors' methods: The authors estimated nucleated cell counts from reference gene primer amplification. The method was immunoSEQ multiplex PCR; TCRdb's version includes in-frame clones alone and lacks a portion of them. V, J and clone size are those of that table, while D and trimming were read from the DNA. The sample records some 170,000 clones, 81% being singletons. The rearrangement uses TRBV30 and TRBJ1-2; TRBD1 aligns across 9 bases. Sequencing was carried out using peripheral blood. The source of this sequence is a human donor in a cohort sampled during active COVID-19. The CDR3 DNA is TGTGCCTGGAGCCGGTCGGGGGACAGGGTCCGCTACACCTTC. This sequence encodes CAWSRSGDRVRYTF. Together with reference TRBV30 and TRBJ1-2, the CDR3 gives the full variable domain: SQTIHQWPATLVQPVGSPLSLECTVEGTSNPNLYWYRQAAGRGLQLLFYSVGIGQISSEVPQNLSASRPQDRQFILSSKKLLLSDSGFYLCAWSRSGDRVRYTFGSGTRLTVV.